Following are 29 T cell receptor beta chains from one sample sequenced in a study of cytomegalovirus exposure and HLA in healthy donors. The PCR employed 60 Vbeta primers together with 13 Jbeta primers. TCRdb's copy holds only in-frame clones and misses some; the assay was immunoSEQ multiplex PCR. Altogether about 150,000 clones are present, roughly 80% being singletons, with the ten largest covering less than 10%. Sequences were obtained from PBMCs. These receptors all stem from a man aged 25-45 years in good health and CMV-seropositive.

The V call is TRBV10-3, the J call TRBJ2-5; 7 nucleotides line up with TRBD1. The CDR3 totals 14 residues. Germline V lookup: CDR1 ENHRY, CDR2 SYGVKD. After removal of 3 bases from V and 5 bases from J, the junction contained 6 bases not matched to a gene. In nucleotides, the CDR3 is TGTGCCATCAGTGACTCGACAGGGTGGGAGACCCAGTACTTC. As protein: CAISDSTGWETQYF.

This clone was recorded only once. The rearrangement links TRBV28 to TRBJ2-3; TRBD2 agrees at 9 bases. In germline, CDR1 is MDHEN, CDR2 SYDVKM. J gave up 0 bases and V 6 bases, and 4 bases lay outside the gene matches. This CDR3 is 15 amino acids long. The CDR3 DNA reads as TGTGCCAGCAGATCAACTAGCGGGAGCACAGATACGCAGTATTTT. Translated, it gives CASRSTSGSTDTQYF.

The chain joins TRBV19 to TRBJ1-1; D is perhaps TRBD1 (5 bases). Trimming took off 6 bases at V and 7 bases at J, with 21 bases between the two ends. The CDR3 length is 15 residues. Germline V gives CDR1 LNHDA, CDR2 SQIVND (reference sequence). CDR3 amino acids: CASSPLTGGEVEAFF. Here the CDR3 DNA reads TGTGCCAGTAGCCCCCTCACGGGGGGTGAAGTTGAAGCTTTCTTT.

The chain links TRBV12-5 to TRBJ2-7; 8 bases are a match to TRBD2. Germline CDR1 LGHNT, CDR2 FRNRAP. The CDR3 loop spans 15 amino acids. After removal of 1 base from V and 1 base from J, the junction contained 3 bases not matched to a gene. The CDR3 DNA is TGTGCTAGTGGTTTGGGGGCGGGGGGTTCCTACGAGCAGTACTTC. Residues: CASGLGAGGSYEQYF.

The rearrangement uses TRBV6-5 and TRBJ1-2; 7 nucleotides line up with TRBD1. CDR1 and CDR2 from the germline V gene are MNHEY and SVGAGI. V was pared by 5 bases and J by 7 bases, with 4 bases of the junction left unmatched. This CDR3 is built from 12 residues. CDR3 protein: CASSQGVSGYTF. CDR3 DNA sequence: TGTGCCAGCAGTCAGGGGGTGTCTGGCTACACCTTC.

The CDR3 loop is CASRALGQGDGYTF. The CDR3 DNA is TGTGCCAGCAGGGCACTCGGACAGGGGGATGGCTACACCTTC. V is TRBV5-6 and J is TRBJ1-2, with 10 nucleotides matching TRBD1. Germline CDR1 is SGHDT and CDR2 is YYEEEE. J gave up 6 bases and V 5 bases, and 7 bases lay outside the gene matches. This CDR3 comprises 14 residues.

This chain joins TRBV7-9 and TRBJ2-2; 7 nucleotides line up with TRBD2. Germline V gives CDR1 SEHNR, CDR2 FQNEAQ (reference sequence). J gave up 0 bases and V 7 bases, and 11 bases lay outside the gene matches. The CDR3 has 17 residues. CDR3 sequence reads: CASTDFGAGANTGELFF. The CDR3 nucleotides read TGTGCCAGCACCGACTTCGGTGCGGGAGCGAACACCGGGGAGCTGTTTTTT. Supplemented by reference TRBV7-9 and TRBJ2-2, the full variable domain reads DTGVSQNPRHKITKRGQNVTFRCDPISEHNRLYWYRQTLGQGPEFLTYFQNEAQLEKSRLLSDRFSAERPKGSFSTLEIQRTEQGDSAMYLCASTDFGAGANTGELFFGEGSRLTVL.

The V call is TRBV11-2, the J call TRBJ2-3; no definite D call. The CDR3 runs to 15 residues. V lost 6 bases, J lost 2 bases, and 15 bases lay in between. Looked up from germline, CDR1 is SGHAT and CDR2 is FQNNGV. The CDR3 loop reads CASRLEPFNTDTQYF. The CDR3 coding sequence is TGTGCCAGCAGACTGGAGCCCTTTAACACAGATACGCAGTATTTT.

This clone was counted between two and nine times. The chain joins TRBV28 to TRBJ2-7; a possible D gene is TRBD1 (6 bases). Germline V CDR1 and CDR2: MDHEN, SYDVKM. The CDR3 consists of 15 residues. V lost 5 bases, J lost 7 bases, and 21 bases lay in between. The CDR3 DNA reads TGTGCCAGCAGTCCAGGGACCGCCCTAGGGGGTGAGCAGTACTTC. Translation gives CASSPGTALGGEQYF.

The gene calls are TRBV2 and TRBJ2-7, with 7 bases aligning to TRBD2. The germline CDR1 and CDR2 sequences are SNHLY and FYNNEI. V dropped 7 bases and J dropped 2; count of bases not matched to a gene: 8. CDR3 length: 14 amino acids. The chain's CDR3 is CASTKGREAYEQYF. CDR3 bases: TGTGCCAGCACCAAAGGGAGGGAAGCCTACGAGCAGTACTTC.

J is TRBJ2-1 and V is TRBV19; TRBD2 aligns across 11 bases. The CDR3 has 15 amino acids. CDR1 and CDR2 from the germline V gene are LNHDA and SQIVND (reference sequence). The V segment lost 5 bases and the J segment 4 bases; nucleotides outside the gene matches: 4. CDR3 sequence reads: CASSGRLAGYNEQFF. The CDR3, as DNA: TGTGCCAGTAGTGGAAGACTAGCGGGGTACAATGAGCAGTTCTTC.

This clone was observed a single time. CDR3 coding DNA: TGTGCCAGCAGTCTCGGGCGGGGAACTTACAATGAGCAGTTCTTC. This gives the protein CASSLGRGTYNEQFF. The V and J genes are TRBV28 and TRBJ2-1, with D perhaps matching TRBD2 (6 bases). The CDR3 totals 15 residues. With 5 bases removed from V and 4 bases from J, the gap between germline ends came to 15 bases. Germline lookup yields CDR1 MDHEN and CDR2 SYDVKM.

The chain is built from TRBV4-3 and TRBJ2-3, with no clear D. Trimming pared 0 bases from V and 5 bases from J, leaving 6 bases between. The CDR3 contains 13 residues. Germline CDR1 LGHNA, CDR2 YSLEER. In nucleotides, the CDR3 is TGCGCCAGCAGCCAAGACCGTGTAGATACGCAGTATTTT. It is translated as CASSQDRVDTQYF.

This rearrangement joins TRBV6-5 to TRBJ2-3; tentative D call: TRBD2 (5 bases). The CDR3 sequence is 13 residues long. Germline V gene lookup returns CDR1 MNHEY and CDR2 SVGAGI. The V end lost 8 bases, the J end lost 5 bases, and 14 bases lay between the germline ends. The CDR3: CASWAQRGDTQYF. CDR3 nucleotides: TGTGCCAGCTGGGCACAACGGGGAGATACGCAGTATTTT.

This rearrangement joins TRBV7-2 to TRBJ2-3, with 10 bases that match TRBD2. The CDR3 totals 17 residues. From germline, CDR1 is SGHTA and CDR2 FQGNSA. The junction had 9 bases not matched to a gene; V was cut back by 5 bases and J by 1 base. The CDR3 loop is CASSPPGLAGGTDTQYF. For the CDR3, the DNA is TGTGCCAGCAGCCCGCCCGGGCTAGCGGGGGGCACAGATACGCAGTATTTT.

The genes are TRBV27 and TRBJ2-3; possibly TRBD2 for D (6 bases). The germline V gene encodes CDR1 MNHEY and CDR2 SMNVEV (reference sequence). V lost 9 bases to trimming and J lost 3 bases, with 13 bases between them. CDR3 length: 13 residues. CDR3 DNA sequence: TGTGCCAGGTCTAGCGATTTAACAGATACGCAGTATTTT. Amino acid sequence: CARSSDLTDTQYF.

Only one count was recorded for this clone. The chain uses TRBV18 and TRBJ2-1; 9 nucleotides align to TRBD1. Germline V gene data show CDR1 as KGHSH and CDR2 as LQKENI. Trimming took 1 base from V and 6 from J; bases not matched to a gene: 1. This CDR3 comprises 14 residues. The CDR3 loop reads CASSPQDRGNEQFF. The CDR3 nucleotides are TGTGCCAGCTCACCACAGGACAGGGGCAATGAGCAGTTCTTC. Supplemented by reference TRBV18 and TRBJ2-1, the full variable domain reads NAGVMQNPRHLVRRRGQEARLRCSPMKGHSHVYWYRQLPEEGLKFMVYLQKENIIDESGMPKERFSAEFPKEGPSILRIQQVVRGDSAAYFCASSPQDRGNEQFFGPGTRLTVL.

This chain uses TRBV4-3 with TRBJ2-5; D gene ambiguous. Germline V gene data show CDR1 as LGHNA and CDR2 as YSLEER. The CDR3 runs to 13 residues. V lost 0 bases, J lost 4 bases, and 6 bases lay in between. The CDR3: CASSQDRGETQYF. The CDR3 nucleotides read TGCGCCAGCAGCCAAGATAGAGGAGAGACCCAGTACTTC.

This chain uses TRBV7-2 with TRBJ2-5; D might be TRBD1 (6 bases). TRBJ2-7 explains the end of the DNA better; the J call may be wrong. This CDR3 contains 14 residues. Germline CDR1 SGHTA, CDR2 FQGNSA. CDR3 amino acids: CASSGGQISYEQYF. CDR3 nucleotide sequence: TGTGCCAGCAGCGGGGGACAAATCTCCTACGAGCAGTACTTC.

This clone appeared a single time. The chain recombines TRBV14 with TRBJ1-4; D ambiguous. Deletions cut 6 bases from V and 7 bases from J, with 12 bases between. The CDR3 runs 13 residues. Germline CDR1 is SGHDN and CDR2 is FVKESK. CDR3 region: CASSPRRGEKLFF. Here the CDR3 DNA reads TGTGCCAGCAGTCCAAGACGGGGTGAAAAACTGTTTTTT.

The gene calls are TRBV5-8 and TRBJ1-4; 11 bases match TRBD1. This CDR3 has 17 amino acids. V was clipped by 3 bases and J by 2 bases; unmatched bases: 6. The germline V gene encodes CDR1 SGHTS and CDR2 YDEGEE. CDR3 sequence (DNA): TGTGCCAGCAGCTGGACAGGGGGCGCGGCCACTAATGAAAAACTGTTTTTT. It codes for CASSWTGGAATNEKLFF.

V usage is TRBV7-9 and J usage is TRBJ2-5; D gene uncertain. This CDR3 has 14 residues. CDR1 is SEHNR, CDR2 FQNEAQ, per germline (reference sequence). Trimming stripped 0 bases from V and 4 bases from J, with 9 bases between. CDR3 in DNA: TGTGCCAGCAGCTTAGCGAACGGTGGAGAGACCCAGTACTTC. Translating gives CASSLANGGETQYF.

The genes are TRBV5-4 and TRBJ2-3; the match to TRBD1 covers 7 bases. This CDR3 spans 12 amino acids. V shed 4 bases, J shed 6 bases, and the junction held 2 bases outside the gene matches. Germline V gene sequence: CDR1 SGHNT, CDR2 YYREEE (reference sequence). The CDR3 region has the DNA TGTGCCAGCAGCCAGGGGGAGGATACGCAGTATTTT. Protein product: CASSQGEDTQYF. Full variable domain (rest looked up from reference TRBV5-4 and TRBJ2-3): ETGVTQSPTHLIKTRGQQVTLRCSSQSGHNTVSWYQQALGQGPQFIFQYYREEENGRGNFPPRFSGLQFPNYSSELNVNALELDDSALYLCASSQGEDTQYFGPGTRLTVL.

V is TRBV10-3 and J is TRBJ1-1; 7 bases fit TRBD1. The CDR3 sequence is 13 residues long. Germline loops: CDR1 ENHRY, CDR2 SYGVKD. V shed 4 bases, J shed 1 base, and the junction held 0 bases outside the gene matches. The CDR3 loop is CAISGTGNTEAFF. DNA of the CDR3: TGTGCCATCAGTGGGACAGGGAACACTGAAGCTTTCTTT.

V is TRBV10-3 and J is TRBJ1-5, with TRBD1 matching 8 bases. This CDR3 is 13 amino acids long. Germline assignment: CDR1 ENHRY and CDR2 SYGVKD. V was clipped by 4 bases and J by 5 bases; unmatched bases: 1. CDR3 sequence: CAISAQGDQPQHF. In DNA form, the CDR3 reads TGTGCCATCAGTGCACAGGGGGATCAGCCCCAGCATTTT.

This chain links TRBV9 with TRBJ2-5, with 10 bases matching TRBD1. The J call is doubtful: the DNA matches TRBJ2-7 better. Germline V gene sequence: CDR1 SGDLS, CDR2 YYNGEE. This CDR3 region has 16 residues. CDR3 protein: CASSVETGTGVHEQYF. CDR3 DNA: TGTGCCAGCAGCGTGGAAACCGGGACAGGGGTCCACGAGCAGTACTTC.

The chain employs TRBV4-3 and TRBJ2-1, with TRBD2 matching over 10 bases. Germline V gene data show CDR1 as LGHNA and CDR2 as YSLEER. This CDR3 is 16 amino acids long. V lost 0 bases to trimming and J lost 8 bases; unmatched junction nucleotides: 7. CDR3 protein: CASSQDNSGGAYEQFF. CDR3 in DNA: TGCGCCAGCAGCCAAGATAACAGCGGGGGGGCCTATGAGCAGTTCTTC.

This clone was seen just once. The chain links TRBV4-1 to TRBJ1-5; no firm D call. The CDR3 totals 16 residues. The germline V gene has CDR1 MGHRA and CDR2 YSYEKL. The V end lost 0 bases, the J end lost 6 bases, and 15 bases lay between the germline ends. The CDR3 coding sequence is TGCGCCAGCAGCCAAGAGGGCGCGAGTATAGGTCAGCCCCAGCATTTT. Translated, it gives CASSQEGASIGQPQHF.

V gene TRBV28 combines with J gene TRBJ2-7; 10 positions agree with TRBD2. The germline CDR1 and CDR2 sequences are MDHEN and SYDVKM. The CDR3 length is 15 residues. V shed 3 bases and J 4 bases; nucleotides not matched to a gene: 6. CDR3 amino acids: CASSFASGSSYEQYF. CDR3 DNA: TGTGCCAGCAGTTTTGCTAGCGGGAGCTCTTACGAGCAGTACTTC.